The 10 T cell receptor beta chains in this list originate from one sample, sequenced in a study of T-cell memory formation after mild COVID-19. One entry per CDR3 protein results from TCRdb running MiXCR on the 5' RACE reads. The data contain some 300,000 distinct CDR3 sequences, less than 25% of them singletons. The specimen sequenced was PBMCs or a T cell subset sorted from them (not recorded which). The receptors were sampled from a man aged 18 to 30 who had mild COVID-19 (a few samples of this study predate the infection). Cell type and time point are not known.

This chain connects TRBV30 to TRBJ1-2; TRBD1 agrees at 7 bases. The ends lost 3 bases at V and 7 bases at J; junction bases unmatched: 8. The CDR3 has 13 residues. The germline CDR1 and CDR2 sequences are GTSNPN and SVGIG (reference sequence). Here the CDR3 reads CAWRTGEYGGYTF. The CDR3 DNA follows: TGTGCCTGGAGAACAGGGGAATACGGTGGCTACACCTTC.

This clonotype showed up just a few times. The chain links TRBV6-2 or TRBV6-3 to TRBJ2-7; D is unresolved. Deletions cut 6 bases from V and 6 bases from J, with 15 bases between. The CDR3 is 13 amino acids. Germline V CDR1 and CDR2: MNHEY, SVGEGT. CDR3 residues: CASSYTDVGEQYV. CDR3 nucleotides: TGTGCCAGCAGCTATACCGATGTGGGCGAGCAGTACGTC.

This clonotype was seen more than once but under ten times. The chain employs TRBV12-3 or TRBV12-4 and TRBJ1-1, with 7 bases fitting TRBD1. There are 15 residues in the CDR3. The J segment lost 1 base and the V segment lost 6 bases, leaving 8 bases of the junction unmatched. The CDR3 here is CASSYTGQSNTEAFF. CDR3 bases: TGTGCCAGCAGCTACACGGGACAGTCGAACACTGAAGCTTTCTTT.

The chain combines TRBV29-1 with TRBJ1-2; D is perhaps TRBD1 (6 bases). Between the trimmed V and J ends, which lost 3 bases and 8 bases, there was a span of 19 bases. CDR3 length: 14 amino acids. CDR1 and CDR2 (germline): SQVTM, ANQGSEA. The CDR3 sequence: CSVDSSGAGVGYTF. Here the CDR3 DNA reads TGCAGCGTTGACTCCTCGGGGGCAGGGGTCGGCTACACCTTC. The complete variable domain, with remaining parts taken from reference TRBV29-1 and TRBJ1-2, reads SAVISQKPSRDICQRGTSLTIQCQVDSQVTMMFWYRQQPGQSLTLIATANQGSEATYESGFVIDKFPISRPNLTFSTLTVSNMSPEDSSIYLCSVDSSGAGVGYTFGSGTRLTVV.

This clonotype was seen repeatedly, ten times or more. The chain combines TRBV5-1 with TRBJ2-7, with TRBD2 identical over 7 bases. Unmatched junction bases numbered 3, after V lost 0 bases and J lost 6 bases. The V gene's germline CDR1 is SGHRS and CDR2 YFSETQ. This CDR3 has 13 amino acids. For the CDR3, the DNA is TGCGCCAGCAGCTTGGGACTAGCCGTCGAGCAGTACTTC. Amino acid sequence: CASSLGLAVEQYF.

There are a few counts of this clonotype. The chain couples TRBV5-5 to TRBJ2-1; TRBD1 might be the D (6 bases). This CDR3 spans 16 amino acids. Looked up from germline, CDR1 is SGHKS and CDR2 is YYEKEE (reference sequence). Deletions cut 1 base from V and 0 bases from J, with 11 bases between. The CDR3 DNA reads as TGTGCCAGCAGCTTGTCAGGGGAGAGCTCCTACAATGAGCAGTTCTTC. Encoded protein: CASSLSGESSYNEQFF.

In its sample, this clonotype was seen a few times. This chain joins TRBV7-9 and TRBJ1-4; D unresolved. Germline assignment: CDR1 SEHNR and CDR2 FQNEAQ (reference sequence). The CDR3 extends over 12 amino acids. V gave up 8 bases and J gave up 3 bases, with 7 bases separating them. CDR3 region: CASVRANEKLFF. CDR3 bases: TGTGCCAGCGTAAGGGCTAATGAAAAACTGTTTTTT.

This rearrangement joins TRBV14 to TRBJ1-4; D is unresolved. Trimming stripped 4 bases from V and 3 bases from J, with 12 bases between. The CDR3 extends over 15 amino acids. Germline V gene lookup returns CDR1 SGHDN and CDR2 FVKESK. DNA for the CDR3: TGTGCCAGCAGCCCCCGCCTTTTGGCTAATGAAAAACTGTTTTTT. Encoded protein: CASSPRLLANEKLFF.

This clonotype was seen just once. V gene TRBV9 combines with J gene TRBJ1-6; D unclear. Trimming took off 0 bases at V and 9 bases at J, with 13 bases between the two ends. Germline lookup yields CDR1 SGDLS and CDR2 YYNGEE. The CDR3 contains 15 residues. The chain's CDR3 is CASSVDTGLGSPLHF. The DNA for the CDR3 is TGTGCCAGCAGCGTAGACACTGGGCTAGGTTCACCCCTCCACTTT.

The chain uses TRBV12-3 or TRBV12-4 and TRBJ2-1; 8 bases line up with TRBD2. The junction had 22 bases not matched to a gene; V was cut back by 8 bases and J by 7 bases. The CDR3 is 18 residues long. CDR3 DNA sequence: TGTGCCAGCTACCCGACCCTCACCCTCCGGGGGGGCCCGAATGAGCAGTTCTTC. Its translation is CASYPTLTLRGGPNEQFF.